This T cell receptor (beta chain) was profiled in a study (dated by TCRdb to 2015 to 2017). In terms of the full investigation: The study examined whether tumor-infiltrating Tregs in breast cancer are drawn from blood Tregs or arise in situ by conversion from other CD4+ T cell subsets. The paper's findings and limits, for the study overall: Rather than covering whole repertoires, validation in the larger cohort was restricted to a single TCR beta V-J rearrangement. The greatest overlap of tumor-infiltrating Treg TCR alpha and beta sequences was with tumor naive CD4+ T cells, followed next by blood naive CD4+ T cells. Tumor memory CD4+ T cell TCR gene usage was found to cluster with blood and lymph node memory CD4+ cells and with lymph node naive CD4+ cells.

Full-length TCR variable regions were amplified by 5' RACE PCR with constant-region reverse primers, and semi-nested PCR with Nested Universal Primer A was subsequently performed. The ReliaPrep RNA Cell Miniprep System was used to extract total RNA, which was then reverse transcribed into 5'RACE-ready cDNA with the SMARTer RACE 5'/3' Kit. Multiplex adaptors were used to barcode full-length TCR alpha and beta libraries, and the barcoded libraries were sequenced on an Illumina MiSeq. The paper's processing steps were these. For each of nine subset-tissue groups, sequencing data from the five patients were pooled, and the groups were then compared using unsupervised clustering of TCR gene usage. The Morisita-Horn index was used to calculate repertoire similarity, with shared sequences weighted according to their contribution to each repertoire. The public reads were reprocessed in TCRdb via fastp at Q25 and MiXCR, keeping in-frame beta chains. Identical CDR3 protein sequences are pooled into one entry, listed with their most common genes and DNA. The V and J calls were determined by TCRdb, not by the authors. This sample gives about 64,000 distinct CDR3 sequences in total; about 20% of them show up just once. About 3% of the sample is taken by the ten largest.

This clonotype was seen ten or more times. It has no known antigen specificity. No qualities accompany the bases; no much larger clone lies one base away. The germline V gene specifies SGHTA as CDR1 and FQGNSA as CDR2. After removal of 1 base from V and 6 bases from J, the junction retains 8 bases not matched to a gene. Inclusive of the bounding cysteine and phenylalanine, the CDR3 is 16 residues long. Only CDR3 DNA remains: 48 bases, in frame from the first base. The memory CD4+ T cell population was isolated based on a CD4+CD45RO+CD25- phenotype. Tregs, naive and memory CD4+ T cells from tumor, blood and ipsilateral draining lymph nodes of about five breast cancer patients underwent full-length TCR alpha and beta sequencing. Tumor tissue and lymph nodes from ipsilateral axillary dissection were perfused with PBS, minced and digested with collagenase I and hyaluronidase. Ficoll density gradient centrifugation was used to isolate mononuclear cells from either lymph nodes or roughly 50 ml of peripheral blood. Sorted cell populations were confirmed by FACS to exceed 90% purity.

The receptor chain draws on TRBV7-2 and TRBJ2-1, and TRBD2 aligns with 8 junction nucleotides. The receptor was derived from a female donor with breast cancer. The sequencing input was memory CD4+ T cells sorted from a lymph node. The cell subset or site label, as the study defines it: memory CD4+ T cells, CD4+CD45RO+CD25-. The DNA reads TGTGCCAGCAGCTTAGACGGAGCGGGAGCCGTCAATGAGCAGTTCTTC. This translates into CASSLDGAGAVNEQFF.